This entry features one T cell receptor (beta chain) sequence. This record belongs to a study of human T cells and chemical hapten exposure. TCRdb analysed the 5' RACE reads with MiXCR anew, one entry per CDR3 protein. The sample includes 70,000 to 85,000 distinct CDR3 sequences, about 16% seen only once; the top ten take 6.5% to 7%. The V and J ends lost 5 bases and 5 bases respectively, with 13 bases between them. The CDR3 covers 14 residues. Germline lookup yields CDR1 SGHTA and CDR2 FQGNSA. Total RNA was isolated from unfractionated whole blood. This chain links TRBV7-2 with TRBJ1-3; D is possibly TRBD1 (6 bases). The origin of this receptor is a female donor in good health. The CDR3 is CASSLGTGRNTIYF. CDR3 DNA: TGTGCCAGCAGCCTAGGAACAGGGAGAAACACCATATATTTT. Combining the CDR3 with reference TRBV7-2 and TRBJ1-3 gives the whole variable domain GAGVSQSPSNKVTEKGKDVELRCDPISGHTALYWYRQSLGQGLEFLIYFQGNSAPDKSGLPSDRFSAERTGGSVSTLTIQRTQQEDSAVYLCASSLGTGRNTIYFGEGSWLTVV.